This T cell receptor beta chain came from a study of blood T cell repertoires in COVID-19. There are 10 residues in the CDR3. Germline CDR1 and CDR2: MDHEN and SYDVKM. With 6 bases clipped from V and 12 bases from J, the junction kept 0 bases outside the gene matches. The repertoire was sequenced with immunoSEQ multiplex PCR; TCRdb's copy has only in-frame clones and lacks some. This sample has roughly 150,000 clones, with 65% to 85% found just once. This sequence originates from a woman aged 80 or over with acute or convalescent COVID-19. V and J are TRBV28 and TRBJ2-1; 9 bases are a match to TRBD2. Specimen: peripheral blood. CDR3 amino acids: CASRGLAQFF. As DNA, the CDR3 is TGTGCCAGCAGGGGACTAGCGCAGTTCTTC.